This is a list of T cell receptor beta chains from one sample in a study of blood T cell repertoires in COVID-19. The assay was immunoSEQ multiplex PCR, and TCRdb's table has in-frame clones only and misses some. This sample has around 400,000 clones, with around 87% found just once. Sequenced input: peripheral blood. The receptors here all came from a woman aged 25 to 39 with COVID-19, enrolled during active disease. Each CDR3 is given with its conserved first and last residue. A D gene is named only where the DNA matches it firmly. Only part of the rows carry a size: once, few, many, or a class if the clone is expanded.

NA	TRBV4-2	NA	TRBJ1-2	TGTGCCAGCAGCCAACCCACAGGGACCAGTGGCTACACCTTC	CASSQPTGTSGYTF
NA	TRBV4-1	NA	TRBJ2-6	TGCGCCAGCACCTCGCGGATCTCTGGGGCCAACGTCCTGACTTTC	CASTSRISGANVLTF
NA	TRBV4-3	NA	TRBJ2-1	TGCGCCAGCAGCCAAGAAAACCTTCGAGGGAGTGAGCAGTTCTTC	CASSQENLRGSEQFF
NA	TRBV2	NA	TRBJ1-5	TGTGCCAGCAGTGGTCGAGGTTATAGCAATCAGCCCCAGCATTTT	CASSGRGYSNQPQHF
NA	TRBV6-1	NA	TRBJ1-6	TGTGCCAGCAGTGAAAGAAGTCTTGCGGGTTCACCCCTCCACTTT	CASSERSLAGSPLHF
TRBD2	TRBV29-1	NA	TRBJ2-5	TGCAGCGTTGTAGGACTAGCGGGAGGGCCGGGTGAGACCCAGTACTTC	CSVVGLAGGPGETQYF
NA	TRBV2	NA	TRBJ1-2	TGTGCCAGCAGTCGCTCGGGGATGGCCAACTATGGCTACACCTTC	CASSRSGMANYGYTF
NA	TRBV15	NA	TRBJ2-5	TGTGCCACCAGCAGAGGAGGACAGAGAGAGACCCAGTACTTC	CATSRGGQRETQYF
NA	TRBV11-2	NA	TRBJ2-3	TGTGCCAGCAGCGAAGGGGTTACGCAGTATTTT	CASSEGVTQYF
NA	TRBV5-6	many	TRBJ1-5	TGTGCCAGCAGCTTGGCCGGTGTCCCCATTCAGCCCCAGCATTTT	CASSLAGVPIQPQHF
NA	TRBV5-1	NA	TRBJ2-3	TGCGCCAGCAGCTTGGTTTCCAGATTCACAGATACGCAGTATTTT	CASSLVSRFTDTQYF
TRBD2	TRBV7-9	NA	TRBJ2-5	TGTGCCAGCAGCTTTTCCAGCGGGGGAACTCAAGAGACCCAGTACTTC	CASSFSSGGTQETQYF
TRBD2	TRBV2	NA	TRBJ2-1	TGTGCCAGCAGTGCGGGACTAGCGGGCCTCCCCCAGTTCTTC	CASSAGLAGLPQFF
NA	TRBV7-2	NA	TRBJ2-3	TGTGCCAGCAGGAATGGGGGCGGAAGCACAGATACGCAGTATTTT	CASRNGGGSTDTQYF
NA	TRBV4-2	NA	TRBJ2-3	TGTGCCAGCAGCCAAGATACCAGGGCAGATACGCAGTATTTT	CASSQDTRADTQYF
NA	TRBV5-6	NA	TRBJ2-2	TGTGCCAGCAGCTTGTTAATTCAGTCTTCCGGGGAGCTGTTTTTT	CASSLLIQSSGELFF
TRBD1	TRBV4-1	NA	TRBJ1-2	TGCGCCAGCAGCCAAGATCAAGGGACAGGGTATGGCTACACCTTC	CASSQDQGTGYGYTF
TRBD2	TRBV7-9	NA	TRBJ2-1	TGTGCCAGTACTAGCGGTGGCTCCTACAATGAGCAGTTCTTC	CASTSGGSYNEQFF
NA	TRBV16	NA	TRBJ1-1	TGTGCCAGCAGCCAATCGGGCAGGGGTTGGGCTGAAGCTTTCTTT	CASSQSGRGWAEAFF
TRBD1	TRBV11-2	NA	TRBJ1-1	TGTGCCAGCAGCTCAGAGGGACAGGTTGAGGAAGCTTTCTTT	CASSSEGQVEEAFF
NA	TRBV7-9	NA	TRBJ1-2	TGTGCCAGCAGCTTAGACAGGGTGGGCTACACCTTC	CASSLDRVGYTF
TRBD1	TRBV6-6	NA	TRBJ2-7	TGTGCCAGCAGTTTCCCGGGACAGGGCCGAAACGAGCAGTACTTC	CASSFPGQGRNEQYF
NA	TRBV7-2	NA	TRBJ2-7	TGTGCCAGCAGCCTCAAAGCTGACTACGAGCAGTACTTC	CASSLKADYEQYF
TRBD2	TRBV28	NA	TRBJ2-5	TGTGCCAGCAGTCCCCTGGCGGGCGGGAGATTCCAAGAGACCCAGTACTTC	CASSPLAGGRFQETQYF
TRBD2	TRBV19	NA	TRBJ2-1	TGTGCCAGTAGATTTAGCGGGAGGGCCACCGGTGAGCAGTTCTTC	CASRFSGRATGEQFF
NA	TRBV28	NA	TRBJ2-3	TGTGCCAGCAGTTTGAGTTGGGATACGCAGTATTTT	CASSLSWDTQYF
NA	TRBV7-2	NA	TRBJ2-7	TGTGCCAGCAGCTTAAGAGGGCCGAACAACGAGCAGTACTTC	CASSLRGPNNEQYF
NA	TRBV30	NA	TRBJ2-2	TGTGCCTGGACAGGGACCGGGGAGCTGTTTTTT	CAWTGTGELFF
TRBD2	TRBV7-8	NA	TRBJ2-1	TGTGCCAGCAGCCCGACTCGACTAGCCCTCTACAATGAGCAGTTCTTC	CASSPTRLALYNEQFF
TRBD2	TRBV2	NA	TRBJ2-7	TGTGCCAGCAGTGAAGGGGAGGGACGCATTTACGAGCAGTACTTC	CASSEGEGRIYEQYF
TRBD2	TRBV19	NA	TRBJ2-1	TGTGCCAGTAGTATGTACAGCGGGATGAATAGGAATGAGCAGTTCTTC	CASSMYSGMNRNEQFF
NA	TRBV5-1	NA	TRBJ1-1	TGCGCCAGCAGCTTGGCCGCGGGGGGCACTGAAGCTTTCTTT	CASSLAAGGTEAFF
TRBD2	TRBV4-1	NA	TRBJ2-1	TGCGCCAGCAGCGACGGGACTAGCGCTAACAATGAGCAGTTCTTC	CASSDGTSANNEQFF
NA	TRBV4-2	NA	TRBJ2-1	TGTGCCAGCAGCCAAAAGGCTGGCGGAGGCTACAATGAGCAGTTCTTC	CASSQKAGGGYNEQFF
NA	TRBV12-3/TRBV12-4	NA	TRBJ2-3	TGTGCCAGCAGTCCCCTCCAGGGGAGCTCGGAGTATTTT	CASSPLQGSSEYF
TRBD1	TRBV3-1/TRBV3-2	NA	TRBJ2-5	TGTGCCAGCAGCCATAGGGGACAGGGCCAAGAGACCCAGTACTTC	CASSHRGQGQETQYF
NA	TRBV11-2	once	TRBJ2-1	TGTGCCAGCAGCGAGACAACTGAGCAGTTCTTC	CASSETTEQFF
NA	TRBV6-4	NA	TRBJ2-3	TGTGCCAGCAGTGCCGTTCTGAGGGATACGCAGTATTTT	CASSAVLRDTQYF
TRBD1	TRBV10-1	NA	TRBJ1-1	TGCGCCAGCAGTGAGTCTGGACAGGGTAACACTGAAGCTTTCTTT	CASSESGQGNTEAFF
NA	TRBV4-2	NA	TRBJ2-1	TGTGCCAGCAGCCTAGACAAGAATTTCGGGAATGAGCAGTTCTTC	CASSLDKNFGNEQFF
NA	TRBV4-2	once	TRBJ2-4	TGTGCCAGCAGCCAAGATGGAGGGGACATTCAGTACTTC	CASSQDGGDIQYF
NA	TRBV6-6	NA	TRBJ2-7	TGTGCCAGCGGACAGAGCTACGAGCAGTACTTC	CASGQSYEQYF
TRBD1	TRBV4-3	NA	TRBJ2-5	TGCGCCAGCAGCCAAGACGACAGGGGATTCGTCGAGACCCAGTACTTC	CASSQDDRGFVETQYF
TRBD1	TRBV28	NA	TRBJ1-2	TGTGCCAGCACCTCCCCGGGACAGCAGATTTATGGCTACACCTTC	CASTSPGQQIYGYTF
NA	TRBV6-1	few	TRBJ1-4	TGTGCCAGCAGTGAAAGGAGGGGGGAGGGCACTAATGAAAAACTGTTTTTT	CASSERRGEGTNEKLFF
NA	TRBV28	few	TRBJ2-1	TGTGCCAGCAGTCGTCTAGCGAGCCACAATGAGCAGTTCTTC	CASSRLASHNEQFF
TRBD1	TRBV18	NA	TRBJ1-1	TGTGCCAGCTCGCTGGACAGGCAGAACACTGAAGCTTTCTTT	CASSLDRQNTEAFF
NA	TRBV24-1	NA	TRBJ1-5	TGTGCCACCAGTGATTTGCAGGCAAATCAGCCCCAGCATTTT	CATSDLQANQPQHF
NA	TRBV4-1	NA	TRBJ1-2	TGCGCCAGCAGCCAACCCCGACAGGTTGGTCGTGGCTACACCTTC	CASSQPRQVGRGYTF
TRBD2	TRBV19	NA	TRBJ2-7	TGTGCCAGTGCCCCGACTAGCGGGAGGGCTCACGAGCAGTACTTC	CASAPTSGRAHEQYF
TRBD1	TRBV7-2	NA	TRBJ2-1	TGTGCCAGCAGCATTCCGGGACAGGGCTACTACAATGAGCAGTTCTTC	CASSIPGQGYYNEQFF
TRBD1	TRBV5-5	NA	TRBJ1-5	TGTGCCAGCAGCCGAGCTTGGGACAGGGGTGGGGATCAGCCCCAGCATTTT	CASSRAWDRGGDQPQHF
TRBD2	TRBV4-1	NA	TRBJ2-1	TGCGCCAGCAGCCAAGCCGGGGGGGACGGCGATGAGCAGTTCTTC	CASSQAGGDGDEQFF